This TCR beta chain is from a study of blood T cell repertoires in COVID-19. Turning to the study itself: Donors in the United States, Italy and Spain gave samples during acute or convalescent COVID-19. The cDNA or gDNA used as material had been derived from T cells, B-cell-depleted T cells, or PBMCs.

Original data processing: Reference gene primer amplification in the assay estimated nucleated cell counts. TCRdb keeps only in-frame clones here, not all; method: immunoSEQ multiplex PCR. V and J calls and clone size are those listed in that table; D and trimming were worked out from the DNA. The sample yields approximately 350,000 clones, 80% to 90% seen once. Germline V CDR1 and CDR2: LNHDA, SQIVND (reference sequence). The CDR3 has 15 amino acids. V trimming: 3 bases; J trimming: 7 bases; junction bases outside the gene matches: 8. The clonotype was recovered from a man aged 40-55 years with acute or convalescent COVID-19. The sample was peripheral blood. The J gene is TRBJ2-1, the V gene TRBV19, with TRBD1 matching 8 bases. CDR3: CASSIFQGALNEQFF. The DNA for the CDR3 is TGTGCCAGTAGTATTTTCCAGGGGGCGCTTAATGAGCAGTTCTTC.